This T cell receptor (beta chain) was captured in a study of regulatory T cells in long-lasting Graves disease. The V end was cut by 0 bases, the J end by 3 bases, with 8 bases between. Per germline, CDR1 GTSNPN and CDR2 SVGIG (reference sequence). This CDR3 is built from 13 residues. Documented time point: persistent/refractory GD, antithyroid drugs over 5 years with positive TRAb. PBMC RNA was the source of the TCR library. American Thyroid Association guidelines were used to diagnose Graves' disease. From an endocrinology department in Xi'an, China, came the patients. As for this clonotype: The antigen is undetermined.

The study, taken as a whole, reports: Patients with persistent Graves' had lower TCR diversity than newly diagnosed patients. Persistent disease favored TRBV28, TRBJ1-2 and TRBJ2-5.

CDR3 regions were amplified by Arm-PCR using iRepertoire HTBI primers to build TCR beta libraries. TCRdb itself ran the multiplex PCR reads through MiXCR, one entry per CDR3 protein. The sample includes some 450,000 distinct CDR3 sequences, 23% of them seen just once. V usage is TRBV30 and J usage is TRBJ1-2; D possibly corresponds to TRBD1 (5 bases). The sample here was peripheral blood mononuclear cells (PBMCs), taken when the disease was refractory, from a patient treated with antithyroid drugs. The receptor was derived from a female donor with Graves disease. Here the CDR3 reads CAWSVGRDYGYTF. CDR3 sequence (DNA): TGTGCCTGGAGTGTGGGCAGGGACTATGGCTACACCTTC.